Listed below are T cell receptor beta chains from one sample, sequenced in a study of TIL therapy for anti-PD-1-resistant metastatic lung cancer. Profiling relied on immunoSEQ multiplex PCR, and the TCRdb table lists in-frame clones only, not all of them. Of approximately 87,000 clones listed, approximately 65% are singletons. Sample: tumor tissue, taken at baseline. Every receptor here comes from a person aged 25 to 85 with non-small cell lung cancer. The CDR3 runs from the conserved cysteine through the conserved F or W. D genes are given only for firm matches. Clone size appears in some rows only: once, few, many, or a class for an expanded clone.

clone_size d_call j_call v_call cdr3_aa cdr3_nt
. . TRBJ1-1 TRBV7-2 CASTEAQAGGAFF TGTGCCAGCACCGAAGCACAGGCCGGGGGAGCTTTCTTT
few . TRBJ2-5 TRBV30 CAWRGIFGTQYF TGTGCCTGGAGAGGAATTTTCGGGACCCAGTACTTC
. . TRBJ1-5 TRBV4-2 CASSQDPDRTFSNQPQHF TGTGCCAGCAGCCAAGATCCGGACAGAACCTTTAGCAATCAGCCCCAGCATTTT
. TRBD2 TRBJ2-7 TRBV7-2 CASSSGTSGRAGEQYF TGTGCCAGCAGCTCCGGGACTAGCGGGAGGGCGGGCGAGCAGTACTTC
. TRBD2 TRBJ2-7 TRBV2 CASSSRLAVEREQYF TGTGCCAGCAGTTCCAGACTAGCGGTAGAAAGGGAGCAGTACTTC
. TRBD1 TRBJ2-3 TRBV7-7 CASTPLGQGIDTQYF TGTGCCAGCACCCCTCTGGGACAGGGGATAGATACGCAGTATTTT
. . TRBJ2-7 TRBV7-9 CASSLASGGGEQYF TGTGCCAGCAGCTTAGCTAGCGGTGGTGGCGAGCAGTACTTC
few . TRBJ2-5 TRBV19 CASSIGPRGETQYF TGTGCCAGTAGTATAGGACCGCGCGGAGAGACCCAGTACTTC
few TRBD1 TRBJ2-7 TRBV15 CATSRGTGGYEQYF TGTGCCACCAGCAGAGGGACAGGGGGCTACGAGCAGTACTTC
once TRBD1 TRBJ2-3 TRBV5-4 CASSWTGIGDTQYF TGTGCCAGCAGCTGGACAGGGATCGGCGATACGCAGTATTTT